The sequence of this T cell receptor (beta chain) was determined in a study of CD4 T cells in relation to SARS-CoV-2 and coronaviruses. On this clone itself: No antigen is known for it.

This CDR3 spans 17 amino acids. Germline CDR1 is MDHEN and CDR2 is SYDVKM. With 5 bases clipped from V and 4 bases from J, the junction kept 13 bases outside the gene matches. Sorted naive or memory CD4+ cells met CEF peptides for 10 days. Clones were sequenced by immunoSEQ multiplex PCR, and TCRdb holds only the in-frame ones, with some missing. The sample shows some 46,000 clones, over 75% of them seen only once. Sequenced input: naive CD4+ T cells from PBMCs, cultured in vitro. Documented subset: naive CD4+ T cells isolated by negative enrichment. This clonotype was obtained from an adult with COVID-19. The chain joins TRBV28 to TRBJ2-5; 10 bases are a match to TRBD2. DNA for the CDR3: TGTGCCAGCAGTCGCCCCCCACTAGCGGGATTGGCAGAGACCCAGTACTTC. It translates to CASSRPPLAGLAETQYF.